These 13 T cell receptor beta chains were sequenced from one sample in a study of regulatory T cells in long-lasting Graves disease (dated by TCRdb to the early 2020s). Receptor amplification or capture employed multiplex PCR. Sequencing was carried out with an Illumina HiSeq 4000. iRepertoire HTBI primers and Arm-PCR amplification of CDR3 regions were used to construct TCR beta libraries. The public reads were reprocessed in TCRdb via fastp at Q25 and MiXCR, keeping in-frame beta chains. Each CDR3 protein appears once, grouped with its most common genes and DNA. Within this sample are 350,000 to 550,000 distinct CDR3 sequences, with approximately 14% of them counted one time only. Approximately 15% of the sample goes to the ten largest clones. This sample's time point label indicates: newly diagnosed GD, antithyroid drugs for less than 3 months. For both TCR sequencing and RNA sequencing, RNA was extracted from PBMCs using TRIzol.

These data also formed part of another study, on T cells in Graves' hyperthyroidism and ophthalmopathy.

The source was peripheral blood mononuclear cells (PBMCs), collected at new diagnosis, from a patient treated with antithyroid drugs. These receptors were collected from a woman in her forties or fifties with Graves disease. Donor details come from another sample of the same person, matched by shared clones.

The genes are TRBV7-2 and TRBJ2-3; D is uncertain. CDR3 length equals 16 residues. Trimming removed 1 base at V and 5 bases at J, with 16 bases between. CDR1 and CDR2 (germline): SGHTA, FQGNSA. The CDR3 DNA sequence: TGTGCCAGCAGCTTAGGAGAGTACTTCCTGGGAGATACGCAGTATTTT. Protein sequence: CASSLGEYFLGDTQYF.

In its sample, this clonotype was seen a few times. This rearrangement joins TRBV30 to TRBJ1-2, with TRBD1 matching over 10 bases. The germline V gene has CDR1 GTSNPN and CDR2 SVGIG (reference sequence). Trimming at V came to 2 bases and at J to 4 bases, leaving 22 bases not matched to a gene. The CDR3 is 20 residues long. The CDR3 protein is CAWSTNRPGTGEVIGYGYTF. CDR3 sequence (DNA): TGTGCCTGGAGTACCAATAGGCCCGGGACAGGGGAGGTTATCGGCTATGGCTACACCTTC.

This clonotype was observed many times. The gene calls are TRBV28 and TRBJ2-3; D might be TRBD1 (5 bases). This CDR3 contains 13 residues. CDR1 is MDHEN, CDR2 SYDVKM, per germline. The germline V and J ends were trimmed by 6 bases and 4 bases, with 11 bases remaining between them. The CDR3 nucleotides are TGTGCCAGCAGCCCCGGACACGCAGATACGCAGTATTTT. Its translation is CASSPGHADTQYF.

The table lists this clonotype with many counts. The chain joins TRBV11-3 to TRBJ2-2; TRBD2 agrees at 7 bases. The V segment lost 5 bases and the J segment 5 bases; nucleotides outside the gene matches: 8. The CDR3 loop spans 15 amino acids. The germline V gene has CDR1 SGHNT and CDR2 YENEEA. The chain's CDR3 is CASSLTSPTTGELFF. CDR3 DNA: TGTGCCAGCAGCCTGACTAGCCCGACAACCGGGGAGCTGTTTTTT.

Details on this clonotype: Being one base from a much bigger clone, this may be a read error. The chain joins TRBV28 to TRBJ2-2; 8 nucleotides align to TRBD1. The CDR3 contains 16 residues. CDR1 and CDR2 from the germline V gene are MDHEN and SYDVKM. The CDR3 nucleotides read TGTGTCAGCAGCGCGCTCAGGGGGCTGTTTGGCGGGGAGCTGTTTTTT. Protein: CVSSALRGLFGGELFF.

This clonotype has only a few counts. This chain connects TRBV29-1 to TRBJ2-7, with D perhaps matching TRBD1 (5 bases). V lost 4 bases to trimming and J lost 6 bases, with 16 bases between them. This CDR3 is built from 13 residues. Germline CDR1 reads SQVTM; CDR2 reads ANQGSEA. The CDR3 is CSVVDTLLTEQYF. CDR3 DNA: TGCAGCGTTGTGGACACCCTCCTGACCGAGCAGTACTTC.

This clonotype has a handful of counts. The V gene is TRBV20-1, the J gene TRBJ2-5; TRBD2 matches 9 bases. CDR1 is DFQATT and CDR2 is SNEGSKA in the germline V gene (reference sequence). V lost 3 bases, J lost 3 bases, and 8 bases stayed unmatched. The CDR3 has 15 amino acids. CDR3 sequence: CSASSSRGGEETQYF. CDR3 DNA: TGCAGTGCTAGTAGCTCGCGGGGGGGAGAAGAGACCCAGTACTTC.

There are many counts of this clonotype. This chain connects TRBV5-1 to TRBJ2-3, with D unclear. CDR1 SGHRS and CDR2 YFSETQ come from the germline V gene. This CDR3 spans 15 amino acids. The germline V and J ends were trimmed by 0 bases and 0 bases, with 8 bases remaining between them. CDR3 protein: CASSLEAPSTDTQYF. The CDR3 region has the DNA TGCGCCAGCAGCTTGGAAGCCCCAAGCACAGATACGCAGTATTTT.

The chain joins TRBV7-2 to TRBJ2-1; D unclear. CDR1 and CDR2 (germline): SGHTA, FQGNSA. With 4 bases removed from V and 0 bases from J, the gap between germline ends came to 13 bases. The CDR3 spans 16 residues. The CDR3 DNA sequence: TGTGCCAGCAGCTCATTGACCGGAGCCTCCTACAATGAGCAGTTCTTC. It translates to CASSSLTGASYNEQFF.

The rearrangement joins TRBV20-1 to TRBJ2-7; 8 bases agree with TRBD2. J was trimmed by 2 bases and V by 3 bases; bases with no gene match: 9. The CDR3 extends over 15 amino acids. CDR1 and CDR2 (germline): DFQATT, SNEGSKA (reference sequence). The CDR3 is CSASETSGGTYEQYF. CDR3 bases: TGCAGTGCTAGTGAAACTAGCGGAGGTACCTACGAGCAGTACTTC.

Notes on this clonotype: The junction shows a germline mismatch at one end, possibly a read error. The chain joins TRBV28 to TRBJ2-7; 8 bases match TRBD2. Germline assignment: CDR1 MDHEN and CDR2 SYDVKM. The CDR3 is 14 residues long. Here the CDR3 DNA reads TGTGCCAGTTACGGGGGGGCGCCGACCTACAAGCAGTACTTC. This encodes CASYGGAPTYKQYF.

V gene TRBV3-1 combines with J gene TRBJ2-5; D gene ambiguous. V was clipped by 1 base and J by 4 bases, with 7 bases between them. This CDR3 is 13 amino acids long. Germline-derived CDR1 and CDR2 are LGHDT and YNNKEL (reference sequence). The CDR3: CASSQGYSETQYF. CDR3 DNA sequence: TGTGCCAGCAGCCAAGGGTATTCAGAGACCCAGTACTTC.

This clonotype has more than one count but fewer than ten. The chain carries TRBV6-1 and TRBJ2-6, with D hard to call. V was pared by 5 bases and J by 0 bases, with 14 bases between. The CDR3 sequence is 17 residues long. CDR1 MNHNS and CDR2 SASEGT come from the germline V gene. The CDR3 DNA reads TGTGCCAGCAGTAGTGAGTATTGGGACTCTGGGGCCAACGTCCTGACTTTC. This encodes CASSSEYWDSGANVLTF.